This T cell receptor (beta chain) was found in a study of blood T cell repertoires in COVID-19. The germline gives CDR1 LGHNT, CDR2 FRNRAP. After removal of 6 bases from V and 11 bases from J, the junction contained 15 bases not matched to a gene. The CDR3 has 15 amino acids. Assay: immunoSEQ multiplex PCR; the TCRdb copy retains only in-frame clones and omits some. The sample lists around 280,000 clones; approximately 86% were seen once. The chain combines TRBV12-5 with TRBJ1-1; 10 nucleotides align to TRBD1. This clonotype was obtained from a woman aged 25 to 45 who had recovered from COVID-19. Sequencing used peripheral blood. In DNA, the CDR3 is TGTGCTAGTGGCTATATTTCCGGGACAGGGGTTCATGCTTTCTTT. The encoded protein is CASGYISGTGVHAFF.